This TCR beta chain comes out of a study of blood T cell repertoires in COVID-19. Study summary: PBMCs, B-cell-depleted T cells, or T cells provided the cDNA or gDNA that made up the material.

V was clipped by 6 bases and J by 2 bases, with 17 bases between them. This CDR3 is 16 amino acids long. Germline loops: CDR1 SGHRS, CDR2 YFSETQ. This table comes from immunoSEQ multiplex PCR, and its TCRdb copy is limited to in-frame clones, with some not included. The sample consists of fewer than 350,000 clones, 86% of them appearing once. The V gene is TRBV5-1, the J gene TRBJ2-2, with D possibly being TRBD2 (7 bases). The sequence was obtained from a woman aged 25 to 39 with COVID-19, enrolled during active disease. Specimen: peripheral blood. CDR3 sequence reads: CASTPGAGVNTGELFF. Written as DNA, the CDR3 is TGCGCCAGCACCCCAGGGGCGGGGGTCAACACCGGGGAGCTGTTTTTT.